The 14 T cell receptor beta chains presented below share a single source sample, sequenced in a study of shared clonotypes between healthy human individuals. Libraries were prepared by immunoSEQ multiplex PCR; TCRdb keeps only in-frame clonotypes and omits some of them. The sample comprises 450,000 to 500,000 clones, less than 80% of which are singletons, and 10% to 15% rests with the top ten. Material: PBMCs. These receptors all come from a woman in her thirties or forties in good health. Some clones in this sample may be carry-over from other donors' samples.

The chain joins TRBV5-8 to TRBJ2-3; 9 nucleotides align to TRBD2. The CDR3 has 13 amino acids. Germline CDR1 and CDR2: SGHTS and YDEGEE. J gave up 4 bases and V 4 bases, and 1 base lay outside the gene matches. The CDR3 bases are TGTGCCAGCAGCCTAGCGGGATCAGATACGCAGTATTTT. It is translated as CASSLAGSDTQYF.

This clone was observed once. CDR3 loop: CASSQNTEAFF. CDR3 sequence (DNA): TGCGCCAGCAGCCAGAACACTGAAGCTTTCTTT. This chain uses TRBV5-1 with TRBJ1-1; D is ambiguous. This CDR3 region has 11 residues. The V gene lost 4 bases and the J gene lost 1 base, with 2 bases spanning the gap. Germline V lookup: CDR1 SGHRS, CDR2 YFSETQ.

The CDR3 loop reads CAISTSTGDYEQYF. The CDR3 DNA sequence: TGTGCCATCAGTACGTCGACAGGAGACTACGAGCAGTACTTC. The rearrangement uses TRBV10-3 and TRBJ2-7, with TRBD1 as a possible D gene (6 bases). V shed 5 bases and J shed 3 bases, with 14 bases lying between them. This CDR3 is 14 amino acids long. Germline V gene lookup returns CDR1 ENHRY and CDR2 SYGVKD.

A remark on this clone: Just one base apart from a much larger clone, this may be a read error. The V gene is TRBV4-1, the J gene TRBJ1-1; D might be TRBD1 (6 bases). Per germline, CDR1 MGHRA and CDR2 YSYEKL. There are 15 residues in the CDR3. This chain's CDR3 is CASSQGLTGNTGAFF. The CDR3 nucleotides read TGCGCCAGCAGCCAAGGCCTTACAGGGAACACTGGAGCTTTCTTT.

In this sample, this clone turned up a few times. The CDR3 is CASSPSGLAGVQTDTQYF. In nucleotides, the CDR3 is TGTGCCAGCAGCCCTAGTGGGCTAGCGGGAGTTCAGACAGATACGCAGTATTTT. The chain has TRBV7-3 and TRBJ2-3, with 10 bases that match TRBD2. With 5 bases clipped from V and 3 bases from J, the junction kept 14 bases outside the gene matches. This CDR3 is 18 amino acids long. Germline loops: CDR1 SGHTA, CDR2 FQGTGA.

The rearrangement links TRBV18 to TRBJ2-7; D unresolved. Trimming shortened V by 3 bases and J by 3 bases, and 12 bases separated the two germline ends. The CDR3 contains 14 residues. Germline-derived CDR1 and CDR2 are KGHSH and LQKENI. CDR3 nucleotides: TGTGCCAGCTCACCCATTGGAGAATACTACGAGCAGTACTTC. Its translation: CASSPIGEYYEQYF.

This clone showed up just a few times. V and J are TRBV11-2 and TRBJ2-2; perhaps TRBD1 as D (5 bases). The CDR3 is 14 residues long. Trimming removed 6 bases from V and 2 bases from J, with 10 bases in between. CDR1 and CDR2 from the germline V gene are SGHAT and FQNNGV. CDR3: CASSTGYNTGELFF. In nucleotides, the CDR3 is TGTGCCAGCAGTACAGGATATAACACCGGGGAGCTGTTTTTT.

The chain uses TRBV6-5 and TRBJ2-7; D ambiguous. The CDR3 covers 13 residues. The germline V gene has CDR1 MNHEY and CDR2 SVGAGI. V lost 5 bases, J lost 4 bases, and 12 bases lay in between. CDR3 nucleotides: TGTGCCAGCAGTGGCGATCGTGGGTACGAGCAGTACTTC. Encoded protein: CASSGDRGYEQYF.

V usage is TRBV19 and J usage is TRBJ2-7; D perhaps matches TRBD1 (5 bases). The V gene lost 3 bases and the J gene lost 2 bases, with 8 bases spanning the gap. The CDR3 sequence is 13 residues long. CDR1 and CDR2 (germline): LNHDA, SQIVND (reference sequence). The CDR3 DNA sequence: TGTGCCAGTAGTATGCAGGGCGCCTACGAGCAGTACTTC. Translation gives CASSMQGAYEQYF.

The rearrangement joins TRBV9 to TRBJ2-1, with 8 nucleotides matching TRBD1. The CDR3 totals 15 residues. Germline V gene data show CDR1 as SGDLS and CDR2 as YYNGEE. V shed 0 bases and J 4 bases; nucleotides not matched to a gene: 3. In nucleotides, the CDR3 is TGTGCCAGCAGCGTAGGGACAGGGTGGTACAATGAGCAGTTCTTC. Protein product: CASSVGTGWYNEQFF.

The chain joins TRBV30 to TRBJ1-2; no firm D call. This CDR3 comprises 12 residues. Germline CDR1 is GTSNPN and CDR2 is SVGIG (reference sequence). Trimming removed 0 bases at V and 2 bases at J, with 4 bases between. The CDR3 region has the DNA TGTGCCTGGAGTGTTTCGAACTATGGCTACACCTTC. This codes for CAWSVSNYGYTF.

J is TRBJ1-1 and V is TRBV6-1, with D hard to call. CDR1 MNHNS and CDR2 SASEGT come from the germline V gene. This CDR3 is 14 amino acids long. V shed 4 bases and J shed 1 base, with 10 bases lying between them. The CDR3 sequence: CASSVEGTNTEAFF. The CDR3 DNA is TGTGCCAGCAGTGTTGAGGGAACGAACACTGAAGCTTTCTTT.

This clone was counted a single time. The CDR3 spells CASSLEGALNYGYTF. Here the CDR3 DNA reads TGTGCCAGCAGCTTGGAAGGGGCTCTTAACTATGGCTACACCTTC. The chain couples TRBV5-4 to TRBJ1-2; maybe TRBD1 (5 bases). Trimming shortened V by 0 bases and J by 1 base, and 10 bases separated the two germline ends. Germline values: CDR1 SGHNT, CDR2 YYREEE (reference sequence). The CDR3 sequence is 15 residues long.

This clone occurred once. V is TRBV19 and J is TRBJ2-2, with a possible D match to TRBD2 (6 bases). Trimming removed 3 bases from V and 4 bases from J, with 12 bases in between. In germline, CDR1 is LNHDA, CDR2 SQIVND (reference sequence). This CDR3 contains 15 residues. The CDR3: CASSMWRAATGELFF. CDR3 DNA sequence: TGTGCCAGTAGTATGTGGAGGGCAGCCACCGGGGAGCTGTTTTTT.